The rows below give T cell receptor beta chains drawn from one sample of a study of shared clonotypes between healthy human individuals. Measured with immunoSEQ multiplex PCR; TCRdb has only the in-frame clones, and not every one. The sample lists over 2 million clones; approximately 90% were seen once. The sequenced sample consisted of naive CD4+ T cells from PBMCs. Receptor source: a man aged 18 to 29 in good health. Some clones in this sample may be carry-over from other donors' samples. Both conserved end residues are part of each CDR3. The order of the fields is clone size, D gene, J gene, V gene, CDR3 DNA, CDR3 protein. The D gene is left open where the match is weak. Some rows mark clone size as missing; the rest say once, few, many or name a class of expanded clone.

>once|.|TRBJ2-5|TRBV6-5
TGTGCCAGCAGGACCCAAGCGGCCCCGGGGGAGACCCAGTACTTC
CASRTQAAPGETQYF
>.|.|TRBJ2-3|TRBV11-3
TGTGCCAGCAGCTTAGAGTACACAGATACGCAGTATTTT
CASSLEYTDTQYF
>.|.|TRBJ2-1|TRBV18
TGTGCCAGCTCACCAAATGGGGGAAACTCCTACAATGAGCAGTTCTTC
CASSPNGGNSYNEQFF
>.|TRBD2|TRBJ2-5|TRBV4-1
TGCGCCAGCAGCCCCAGCGGGACTAGAGAGACCCAGTACTTC
CASSPSGTRETQYF
>.|TRBD1|TRBJ2-1|TRBV29-1
TGCAGCGTTGAGACAGGGGGCGCGAGCAATTTCTTC
CSVETGGASNFF
>.|.|TRBJ1-1|TRBV20-1
TGCAGTGCTAACAGGGACACTGAAGCTTTCTTT
CSANRDTEAFF
>once|.|TRBJ2-7|TRBV28
TGTGCCAGCACCGGCCCCAGGGTTTATTCCTACGAGCAGTACTTC
CASTGPRVYSYEQYF
>.|.|TRBJ1-4|TRBV7-2
TGTGCCAGCAGCTTAACTAGGGCCCTGGCTAATGAAAAACTGTTTTTT
CASSLTRALANEKLFF
>.|.|TRBJ1-2|TRBV7-2
TGTGCCAGCAGCCACAATCCCTCGACAGGATACTATGGCTACACCTTC
CASSHNPSTGYYGYTF
>.|TRBD2|TRBJ2-1|TRBV2
TGTGCCAGCAGTGATTTGGGACTAGCGGGCCCTCCCTACAATGAGCAGTTCTTC
CASSDLGLAGPPYNEQFF
>once|.|TRBJ1-6|TRBV5-4
TGTGCCAGCAGCTTGGGTCCTTCACCCCTCCACTTT
CASSLGPSPLHF
>.|TRBD2|TRBJ2-5|TRBV5-1
TGCGCCAGCAGCTTGGTGAGCGGGGGGGGACAAGAGACCCAGTACTTC
CASSLVSGGGQETQYF
>.|.|TRBJ2-7|TRBV9
TGTGCCAGCAGCGCCCGACTAGGGGAGGCCTACGAGCAGTACTTC
CASSARLGEAYEQYF
>.|.|TRBJ1-1|TRBV5-1
TGCGCCAGCAAGGAAGTAGGGGAGACTGAAGCTTTCTTT
CASKEVGETEAFF
>.|.|TRBJ1-1|TRBV7-9
TGTGCCAGCAGTCCGAAAGGGTTGAACACTGAAGCTTTCTTT
CASSPKGLNTEAFF
>.|.|TRBJ1-4|TRBV2
TGTGCCAGCAATGGACAGTCTGAAAAACTGTTTTTT
CASNGQSEKLFF
>.|.|TRBJ2-5|TRBV6-6
TGTGCCAGCAGGTACGGCGTACCCCAAGAGACCCAGTACTTC
CASRYGVPQETQYF
>.|TRBD2|TRBJ2-5|TRBV5-4
TGTGCCAGCAGCTTGGGCTTCCGCGGGGGTCGTGGCGAGACCCAGTACTTC
CASSLGFRGGRGETQYF
>.|TRBD1|TRBJ2-3|TRBV6-5
TGTGCCAGCAGTTCCGACAGGGCCACAGATACGCAGTATTTT
CASSSDRATDTQYF
>once|.|TRBJ1-1|TRBV5-1
TGCGCCAGCAGCTTGGTCGGGGGGGACACTGAAGCTTTCTTT
CASSLVGGDTEAFF
>.|TRBD2|TRBJ2-1|TRBV10-1
TGCGCCACCGAAACCCGGGGACTAGCACCCAATGAGCAGTTCTTC
CATETRGLAPNEQFF
>once|.|TRBJ2-2|TRBV6-5
TGTGCCAGCAGTTACTCGAGTAATCTGAACACCGGGGAGCTGTTTTTT
CASSYSSNLNTGELFF
>.|.|TRBJ2-5|TRBV9
TGTGCCAGCAGCGTAGCGCAGGGAAGGGGTGGCCAAGAGACCCAGTACTTC
CASSVAQGRGGQETQYF
>.|.|TRBJ1-1|TRBV7-2
TGTGCCAGCAGCTTAGGCTTTGGGGGGTACACTGAAGCTTTCTTT
CASSLGFGGYTEAFF